This T cell receptor beta chain was observed in a study of siplizumab effects on memory and regulatory T cells. Study-level points and caveats: Naive T cell populations appeared to exhibit greater diversity than memory cells and appeared to be major alloresponse contributors.

The germline V gene has CDR1 SGDLS and CDR2 YYNGEE. V gave up 3 bases and J gave up 1 base, with 4 bases separating them. The CDR3 extends over 13 amino acids. The repertoire was sequenced with immunoSEQ multiplex PCR; TCRdb's copy has only in-frame clones and lacks some. The sample lists about 56,000 clones, around 97% occurring once. As to this clone: Its antigen is unknown.

The sequence came from a human donor in good health. The chain links TRBV9 to TRBJ2-2; no clear D. Input material: naive CD8+ T cells sorted from blood. In DNA, the CDR3 is TGTGCCAGCAGCGCTGGGAACACCGGGGAGCTGTTTTTT. It is translated as CASSAGNTGELFF. The variable domain in full, completed from reference TRBV9 and TRBJ2-2, reads DSGVTQTPKHLITATGQRVTLRCSPRSGDLSVYWYQQSLDQGLQFLIQYYNGEERAKGNILERFSAQQFPDLHSELNLSSLELGDSALYFCASSAGNTGELFFGEGSRLTVL.